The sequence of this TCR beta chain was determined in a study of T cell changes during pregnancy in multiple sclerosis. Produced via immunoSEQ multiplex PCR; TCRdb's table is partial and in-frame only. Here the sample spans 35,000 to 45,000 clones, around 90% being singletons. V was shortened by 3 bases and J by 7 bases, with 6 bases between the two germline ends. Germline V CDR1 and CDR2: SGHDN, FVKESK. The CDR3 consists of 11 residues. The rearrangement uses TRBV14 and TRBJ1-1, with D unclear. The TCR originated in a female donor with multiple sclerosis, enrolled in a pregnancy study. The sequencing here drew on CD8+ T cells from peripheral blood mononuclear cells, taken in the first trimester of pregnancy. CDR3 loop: CASSHSGEAFF. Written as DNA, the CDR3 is TGTGCCAGCAGCCACTCGGGTGAAGCTTTCTTT.